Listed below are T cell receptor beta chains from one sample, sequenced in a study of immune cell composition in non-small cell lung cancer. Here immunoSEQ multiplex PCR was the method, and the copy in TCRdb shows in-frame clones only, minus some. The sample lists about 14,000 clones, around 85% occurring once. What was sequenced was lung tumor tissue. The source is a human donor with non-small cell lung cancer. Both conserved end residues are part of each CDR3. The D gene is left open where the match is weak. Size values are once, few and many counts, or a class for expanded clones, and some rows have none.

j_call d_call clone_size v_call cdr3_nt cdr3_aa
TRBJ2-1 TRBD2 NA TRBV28 TGTTCCCATACAGCGGGAGGGCAGTTCAATGAGCAGTTCTTC CSHTAGGQFNEQFF
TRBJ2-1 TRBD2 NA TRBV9 TGTGCCAGCAGCAAAAGGACTAGCGGGAGGGCCCATGAGCAGTTCTTC CASSKRTSGRAHEQFF
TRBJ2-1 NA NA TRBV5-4 TGTGCCAGCAGCCCAGGGGTACGGCCCTCCTACAATGAGCAGTTCTTC CASSPGVRPSYNEQFF
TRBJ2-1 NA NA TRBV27 TGTGCCAGCAGTTTCACACCGAGCCCCTACAATGAGCAGTTCTTC CASSFTPSPYNEQFF
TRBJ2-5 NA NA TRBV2 TGTGCCAGCAGTGAAGTGCGCAGGGGTGGAGAGACCCAGTACTTC CASSEVRRGGETQYF
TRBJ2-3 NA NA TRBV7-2 TGTGCCAGCAGCCCCTACGTTGGCACAGATACGCAGTATTTT CASSPYVGTDTQYF
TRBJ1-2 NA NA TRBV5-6 TGTGCCAGCAGCTTCGAGGGCGCGGGAGGCTATGGCTACACCTTC CASSFEGAGGYGYTF
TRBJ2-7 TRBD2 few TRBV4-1 TGCGCCAGCAGCCACCTACCCGGGGGGGCCTACGAGCAGTACTTC CASSHLPGGAYEQYF
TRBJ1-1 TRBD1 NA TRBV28 TGTGCCAGCAGTTTATACCCGCCGGGACAGGGGTACACTGAAGCTTTCTTT CASSLYPPGQGYTEAFF
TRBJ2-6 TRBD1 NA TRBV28 TGTGCCAGCAGTTCCTCCGGGACAGGGCGGGCCAACGTCCTGACTTTC CASSSSGTGRANVLTF
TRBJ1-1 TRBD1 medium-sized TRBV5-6 TGTGCCAGCAGCTTGGTGGTCGTGACAGGGGGCACTGAAGCTTTCTTT CASSLVVVTGGTEAFF
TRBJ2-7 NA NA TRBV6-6 TGTGCCAGCAGTTACGAGTTAGGATCCTACGAGCAGTACTTC CASSYELGSYEQYF
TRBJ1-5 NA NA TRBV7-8 TGTGCCAGCAGCCCCGAGACAGGAGCCAAACAGCCCCAGCATTTT CASSPETGAKQPQHF